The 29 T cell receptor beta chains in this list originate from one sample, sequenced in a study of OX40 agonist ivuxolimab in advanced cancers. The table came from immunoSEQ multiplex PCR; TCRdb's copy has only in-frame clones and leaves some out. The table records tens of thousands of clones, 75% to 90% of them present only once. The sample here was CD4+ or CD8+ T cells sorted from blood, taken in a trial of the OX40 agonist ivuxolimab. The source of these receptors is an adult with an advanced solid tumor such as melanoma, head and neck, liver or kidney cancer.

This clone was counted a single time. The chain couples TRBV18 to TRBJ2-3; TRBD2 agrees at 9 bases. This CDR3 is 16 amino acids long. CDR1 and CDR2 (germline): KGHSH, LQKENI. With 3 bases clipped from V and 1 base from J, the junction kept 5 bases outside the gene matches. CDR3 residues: CASSPVSSGGTDTQYF. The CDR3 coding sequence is TGTGCCAGCTCACCTGTGTCTAGCGGGGGCACAGATACGCAGTATTTT. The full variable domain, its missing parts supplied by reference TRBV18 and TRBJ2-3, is NAGVMQNPRHLVRRRGQEARLRCSPMKGHSHVYWYRQLPEEGLKFMVYLQKENIIDESGMPKERFSAEFPKEGPSILRIQQVVRGDSAAYFCASSPVSSGGTDTQYFGPGTRLTVL.

The CDR3: CASSPPVVGGDGYTF. The CDR3 region has the DNA TGTGCCAGCTCACCACCGGTTGTAGGGGGCGATGGCTACACCTTC. The V and J genes are TRBV18 and TRBJ1-2; 7 bases fit TRBD1. Germline CDR1 and CDR2: KGHSH and LQKENI. V lost 0 bases to trimming and J lost 6 bases; unmatched junction nucleotides: 7. The CDR3 totals 15 residues.

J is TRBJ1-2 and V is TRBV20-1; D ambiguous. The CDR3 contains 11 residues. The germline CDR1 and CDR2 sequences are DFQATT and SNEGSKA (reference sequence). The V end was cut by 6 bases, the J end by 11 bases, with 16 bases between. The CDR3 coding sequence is TGCAGTGCCTACGACCGGGAGAGGTACACCTTC. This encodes CSAYDRERYTF.

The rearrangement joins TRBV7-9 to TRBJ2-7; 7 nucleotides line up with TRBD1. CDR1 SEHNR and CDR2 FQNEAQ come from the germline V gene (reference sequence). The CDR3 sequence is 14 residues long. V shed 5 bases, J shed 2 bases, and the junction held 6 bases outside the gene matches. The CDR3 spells CASSPGQQTYEQYF. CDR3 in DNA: TGTGCCAGCAGCCCGGGACAGCAAACCTACGAGCAGTACTTC.

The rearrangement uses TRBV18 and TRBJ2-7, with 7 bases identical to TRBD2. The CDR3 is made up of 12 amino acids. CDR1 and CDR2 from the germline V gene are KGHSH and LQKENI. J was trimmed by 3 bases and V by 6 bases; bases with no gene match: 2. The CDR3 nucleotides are TGTGCCAGCTCCCCGGGAGGCTACGAGCAGTACTTC. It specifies CASSPGGYEQYF.

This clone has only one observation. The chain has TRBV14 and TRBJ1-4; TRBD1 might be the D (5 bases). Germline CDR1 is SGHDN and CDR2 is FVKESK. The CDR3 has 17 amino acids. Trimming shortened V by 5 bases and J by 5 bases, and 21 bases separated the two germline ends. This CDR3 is CASSASWVGEENEKLFF. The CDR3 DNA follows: TGTGCCAGCAGCGCAAGCTGGGTAGGGGAGGAGAATGAAAAACTGTTTTTT.

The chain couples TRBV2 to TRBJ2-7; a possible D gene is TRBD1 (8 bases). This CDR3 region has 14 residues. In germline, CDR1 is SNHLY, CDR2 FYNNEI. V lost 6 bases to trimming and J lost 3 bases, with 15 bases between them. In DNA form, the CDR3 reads TGTGCCAGCAGGGGGGGGACAGGACACTACGAGCAGTACTTC. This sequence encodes CASRGGTGHYEQYF.

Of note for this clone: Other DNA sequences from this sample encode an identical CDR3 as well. The CDR3 region is CASSYSGSYEQYF. The CDR3 nucleotides read TGTGCCAGCAGTTACTCGGGCTCCTACGAGCAGTACTTC. The genes are TRBV6-5 and TRBJ2-7; unclear D gene. Germline assignment: CDR1 MNHEY and CDR2 SVGAGI. The CDR3 totals 13 residues. V lost 0 bases and J 0 bases, leaving 3 bases between the germline ends.

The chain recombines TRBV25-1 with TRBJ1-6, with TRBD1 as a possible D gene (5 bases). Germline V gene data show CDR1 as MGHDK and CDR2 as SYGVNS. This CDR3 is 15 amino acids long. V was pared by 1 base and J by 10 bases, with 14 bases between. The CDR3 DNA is TGTGCCAGCAGTGAATCGGGGAGGGGCCAATCACCCCTCCACTTT. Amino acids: CASSESGRGQSPLHF.

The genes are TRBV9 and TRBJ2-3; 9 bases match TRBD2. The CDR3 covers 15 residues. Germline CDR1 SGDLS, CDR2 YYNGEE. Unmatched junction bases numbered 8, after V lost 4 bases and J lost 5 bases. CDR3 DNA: TGTGCCAGCAGCCAATTAGCGGGAGCCGGAGATACGCAGTATTTT. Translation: CASSQLAGAGDTQYF.

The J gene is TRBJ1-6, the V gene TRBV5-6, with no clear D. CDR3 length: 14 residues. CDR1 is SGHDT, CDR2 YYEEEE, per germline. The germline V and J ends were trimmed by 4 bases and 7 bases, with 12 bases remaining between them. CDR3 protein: CASSRRTLNSPLHF. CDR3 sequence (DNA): TGTGCCAGCAGCCGACGGACCCTAAATTCACCCCTCCACTTT. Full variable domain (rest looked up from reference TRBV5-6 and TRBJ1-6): DAGVTQSPTHLIKTRGQQVTLRCSPKSGHDTVSWYQQALGQGPQFIFQYYEEEERQRGNFPDRFSGHQFPNYSSELNVNALLLGDSALYLCASSRRTLNSPLHFGNGTRLTVT.

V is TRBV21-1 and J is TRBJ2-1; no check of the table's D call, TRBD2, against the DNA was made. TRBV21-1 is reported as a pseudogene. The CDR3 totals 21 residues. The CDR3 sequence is CASSKAGASGGPTRRHNEQFF. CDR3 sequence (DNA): TGTGCCAGCAGCAAAGCAGGGGCTAGCGGGGGCCCTACTAGGCGACACAATGAGCAGTTCTTC.

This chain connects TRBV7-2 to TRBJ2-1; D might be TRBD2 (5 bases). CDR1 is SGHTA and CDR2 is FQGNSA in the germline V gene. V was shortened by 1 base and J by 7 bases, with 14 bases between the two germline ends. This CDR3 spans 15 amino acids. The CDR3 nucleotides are TGTGCCAGCAGCTTAGGGGCGGGCCCTACAAATGAGCAGTTCTTC. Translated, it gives CASSLGAGPTNEQFF.

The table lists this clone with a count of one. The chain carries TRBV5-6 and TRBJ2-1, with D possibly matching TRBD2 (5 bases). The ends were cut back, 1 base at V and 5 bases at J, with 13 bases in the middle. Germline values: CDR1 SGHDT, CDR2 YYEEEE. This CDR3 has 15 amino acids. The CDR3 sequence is CASSLRLTTHNEQFF. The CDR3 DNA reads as TGTGCCAGCAGCTTGAGGCTGACTACCCACAATGAGCAGTTCTTC.

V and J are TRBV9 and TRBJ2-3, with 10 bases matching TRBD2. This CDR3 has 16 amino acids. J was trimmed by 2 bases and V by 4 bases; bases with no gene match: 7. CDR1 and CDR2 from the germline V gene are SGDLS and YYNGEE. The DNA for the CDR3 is TGTGCCAGCAGCCCAACTAGCGGGGCCGCCACAGATACGCAGTATTTT. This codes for CASSPTSGAATDTQYF.

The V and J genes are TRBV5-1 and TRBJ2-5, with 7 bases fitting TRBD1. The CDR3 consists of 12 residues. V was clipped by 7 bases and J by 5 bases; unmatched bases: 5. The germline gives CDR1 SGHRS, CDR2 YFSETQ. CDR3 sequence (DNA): TGCGCCAGCTCCGACAGGGTTGAGACCCAGTACTTC. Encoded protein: CASSDRVETQYF.

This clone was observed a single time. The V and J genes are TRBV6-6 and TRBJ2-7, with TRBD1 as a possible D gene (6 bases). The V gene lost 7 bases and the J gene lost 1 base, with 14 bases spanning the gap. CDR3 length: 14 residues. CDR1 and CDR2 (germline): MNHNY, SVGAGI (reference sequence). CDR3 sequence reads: CASNPDSGSYEQYF. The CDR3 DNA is TGTGCCAGCAACCCGGACAGTGGATCCTACGAGCAGTACTTC.

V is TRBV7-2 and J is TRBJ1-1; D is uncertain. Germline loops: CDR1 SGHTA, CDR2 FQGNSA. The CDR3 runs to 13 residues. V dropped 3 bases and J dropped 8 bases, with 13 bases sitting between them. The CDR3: CASSLLRAREAFF. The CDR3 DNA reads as TGTGCCAGCAGCTTGCTCCGGGCTAGAGAAGCTTTCTTT.

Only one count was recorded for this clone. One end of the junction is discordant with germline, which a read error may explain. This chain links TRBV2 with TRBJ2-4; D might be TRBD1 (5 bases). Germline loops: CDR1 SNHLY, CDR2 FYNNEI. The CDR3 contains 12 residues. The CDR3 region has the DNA TGTGCCAGCAGGGCACAGGTAAACATTCAGTGCTTC. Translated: CASRAQVNIQCF.

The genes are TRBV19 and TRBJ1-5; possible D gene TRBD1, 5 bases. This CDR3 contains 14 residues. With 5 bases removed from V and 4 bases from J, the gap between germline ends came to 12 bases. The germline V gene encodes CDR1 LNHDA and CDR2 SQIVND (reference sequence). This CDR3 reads CASSEGRRNQPQHF. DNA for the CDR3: TGTGCCAGTAGTGAGGGGAGGCGAAATCAGCCCCAGCATTTT. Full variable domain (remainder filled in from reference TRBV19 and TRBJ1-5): DGGITQSPKYLFRKEGQNVTLSCEQNLNHDAMYWYRQDPGQGLRLIYYSQIVNDFQKGDIAEGYSVSREKKESFPLTVTSAQKNPTAFYLCASSEGRRNQPQHFGDGTRLSIL.

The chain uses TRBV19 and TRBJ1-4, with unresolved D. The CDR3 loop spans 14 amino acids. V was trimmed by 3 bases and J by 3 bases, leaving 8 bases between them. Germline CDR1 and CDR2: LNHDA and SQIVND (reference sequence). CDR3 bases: TGTGCCAGTAGTATCACACACTCTAATGAAAAACTGTTTTTT. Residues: CASSITHSNEKLFF.

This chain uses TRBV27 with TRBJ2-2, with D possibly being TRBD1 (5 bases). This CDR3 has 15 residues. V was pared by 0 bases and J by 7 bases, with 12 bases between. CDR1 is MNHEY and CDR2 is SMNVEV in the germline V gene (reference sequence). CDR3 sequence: CASSLSAQGIGELFF. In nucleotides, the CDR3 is TGTGCCAGCAGTTTATCGGCCCAGGGAATCGGGGAGCTGTTTTTT.

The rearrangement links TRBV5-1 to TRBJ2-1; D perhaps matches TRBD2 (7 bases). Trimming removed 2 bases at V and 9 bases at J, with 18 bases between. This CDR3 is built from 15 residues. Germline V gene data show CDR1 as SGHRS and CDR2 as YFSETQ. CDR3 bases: TGCGCCAGCAGCTTCGGTGCGGGGGCACTGGGTGAGCAGTTCTTC. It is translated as CASSFGAGALGEQFF.

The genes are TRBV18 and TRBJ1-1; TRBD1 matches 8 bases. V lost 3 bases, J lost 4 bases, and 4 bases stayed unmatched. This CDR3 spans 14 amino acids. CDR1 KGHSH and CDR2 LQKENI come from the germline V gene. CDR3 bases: TGTGCCAGCTCACCCGGACAGGGCGGCACTGAAGCTTTCTTT. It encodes CASSPGQGGTEAFF.

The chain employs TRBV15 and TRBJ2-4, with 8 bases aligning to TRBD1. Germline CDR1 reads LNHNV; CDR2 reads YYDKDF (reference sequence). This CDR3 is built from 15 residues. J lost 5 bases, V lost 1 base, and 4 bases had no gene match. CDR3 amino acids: CATSRGTGFENIQYF. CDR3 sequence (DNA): TGTGCCACCAGCAGAGGGACAGGGTTCGAAAACATTCAGTACTTC.

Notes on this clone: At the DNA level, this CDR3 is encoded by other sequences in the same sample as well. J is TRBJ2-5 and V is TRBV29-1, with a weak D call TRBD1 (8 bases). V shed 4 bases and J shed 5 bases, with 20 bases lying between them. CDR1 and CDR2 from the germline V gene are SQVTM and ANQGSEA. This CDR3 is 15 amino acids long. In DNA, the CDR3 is TGCAGCGTTGTGGGGGTACAGGGGGGGTCGGAGACCCAGTACTTC. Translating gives CSVVGVQGGSETQYF.

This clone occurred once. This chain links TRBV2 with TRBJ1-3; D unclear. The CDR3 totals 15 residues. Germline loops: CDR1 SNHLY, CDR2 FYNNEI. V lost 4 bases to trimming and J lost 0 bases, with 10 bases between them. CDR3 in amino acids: CASSVGGISGNTIYF. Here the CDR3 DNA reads TGTGCCAGCAGTGTTGGCGGAATCTCTGGAAACACCATATATTTT.

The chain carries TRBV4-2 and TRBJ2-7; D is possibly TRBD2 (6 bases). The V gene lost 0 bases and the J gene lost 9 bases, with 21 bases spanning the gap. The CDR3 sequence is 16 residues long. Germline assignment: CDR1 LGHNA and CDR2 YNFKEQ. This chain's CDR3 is CASSQEGQSGRLGQYF. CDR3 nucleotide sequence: TGTGCCAGCAGCCAAGAGGGGCAGTCGGGGAGGCTGGGGCAGTACTTC.

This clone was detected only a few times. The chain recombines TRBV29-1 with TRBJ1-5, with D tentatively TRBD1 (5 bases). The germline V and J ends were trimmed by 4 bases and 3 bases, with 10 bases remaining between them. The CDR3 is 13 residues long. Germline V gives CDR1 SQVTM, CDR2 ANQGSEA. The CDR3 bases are TGCAGCGTTGGCGCAGGGAACAATCAGCCCCAGCATTTT. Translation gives CSVGAGNNQPQHF.